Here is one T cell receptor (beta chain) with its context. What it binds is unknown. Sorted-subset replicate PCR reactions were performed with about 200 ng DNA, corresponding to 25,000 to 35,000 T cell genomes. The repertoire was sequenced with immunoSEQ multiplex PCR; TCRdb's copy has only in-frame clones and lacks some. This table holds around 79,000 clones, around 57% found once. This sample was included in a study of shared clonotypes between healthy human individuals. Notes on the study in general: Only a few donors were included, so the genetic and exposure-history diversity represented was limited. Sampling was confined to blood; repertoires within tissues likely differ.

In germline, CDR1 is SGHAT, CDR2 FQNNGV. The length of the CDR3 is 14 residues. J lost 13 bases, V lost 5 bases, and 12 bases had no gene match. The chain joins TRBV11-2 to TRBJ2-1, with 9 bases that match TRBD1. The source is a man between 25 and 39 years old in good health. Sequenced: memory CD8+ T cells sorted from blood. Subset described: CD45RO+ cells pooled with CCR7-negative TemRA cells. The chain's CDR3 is CASSPTGGKVSQFF. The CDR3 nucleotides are TGTGCCAGCAGCCCGACAGGGGGTAAGGTGAGTCAGTTCTTC.